The 21 T cell receptor beta chains below come from one sample, sequenced in a study of human T cells and chemical hapten exposure. The time point is: patch test 3, about 24 weeks after DPC sensitization. Described treatment: therapeutic diphenylcyclopropenone sensitization with weekly scalp DPC. One entry per CDR3 protein, called by TCRdb with MiXCR from the RACE reads. The profile shows tens of thousands of distinct CDR3 sequences, roughly 13% of them singletons. The sample was whole blood, taken in connection with sensitization to the hapten diphenylcyclopropenone (DPC). The source is a woman in her forties or fifties with alopecia areata. Some clones in this sample may be carry-over from other donors' samples.

This clonotype was seen a handful of times. The chain uses TRBV29-1 and TRBJ2-1; perhaps TRBD1 as D (6 bases). The CDR3 extends over 15 amino acids. Germline V lookup: CDR1 SQVTM, CDR2 ANQGSEA. V was cut by 7 bases and J by 5 bases, with 21 bases left in between. In DNA, the CDR3 is TGCAGCGCTCGGACCCCTCCAGGGACAAACAATGAGCAGTTCTTC. Residues: CSARTPPGTNNEQFF.

This clonotype was detected only a few times. The V gene is TRBV7-8, the J gene TRBJ2-3; 11 nucleotides line up with TRBD2. The junction had 9 bases not matched to a gene; V was cut back by 5 bases and J by 5 bases. The CDR3 spans 16 residues. Germline V CDR1 and CDR2: SGHVS, FQNEAQ. The DNA for the CDR3 is TGTGCCAGCAGCAAGGGACTAGCGGTAGGGGAAGATACGCAGTATTTT. This translates into CASSKGLAVGEDTQYF.

The chain recombines TRBV7-3 with TRBJ1-2, with 8 nucleotides matching TRBD1. The CDR3 is 15 residues long. After removal of 2 bases from V and 2 bases from J, the junction contained 4 bases not matched to a gene. Germline V gene data show CDR1 as SGHTA and CDR2 as FQGTGA. DNA for the CDR3: TGTGCCAGCAGCTTAGGGACAGGTCGAAACTATGGCTACACCTTC. It specifies CASSLGTGRNYGYTF.

This clonotype was seen ten or more times. The chain has TRBV6-5 and TRBJ2-7, with a tentative D call TRBD1 (5 bases). Per the germline V gene, CDR1 is MNHEY and CDR2 is SVGAGI. CDR3 length: 15 amino acids. V was cut by 1 base and J by 5 bases, with 15 bases left in between. For the CDR3, the DNA is TGTGCCAGCAGTTACTTATCAGTTCAGGGCGACGAGCAGTACTTC. Residues: CASSYLSVQGDEQYF.

The chain carries TRBV4-1 and TRBJ2-1; 10 positions match TRBD2. The CDR3 loop spans 17 amino acids. Germline assignment: CDR1 MGHRA and CDR2 YSYEKL. The V segment lost 4 bases and the J segment 5 bases; nucleotides outside the gene matches: 11. The CDR3 sequence is CASSRLLAGERNNEQFF. The DNA for the CDR3 is TGCGCCAGCAGCCGCCTTCTAGCGGGAGAGAGGAACAATGAGCAGTTCTTC.

The chain employs TRBV3-1 and TRBJ1-3; D unresolved. Germline assignment: CDR1 LGHDT and CDR2 YNNKEL (reference sequence). The CDR3 has 13 amino acids. V gave up 2 bases and J gave up 2 bases, with 4 bases separating them. DNA of the CDR3: TGTGCCAGCAGCCAAAGGACTGGAAACACCATATATTTT. It encodes CASSQRTGNTIYF.

The chain joins TRBV28 to TRBJ2-1; 9 positions match TRBD2. V shed 5 bases, J shed 0 bases, and the junction held 5 bases outside the gene matches. The CDR3 has 16 residues. The germline gives CDR1 MDHEN, CDR2 SYDVKM. The CDR3 nucleotides read TGTGCCAGCAGTCGCCATAGCGGGGGCTCCTACAATGAGCAGTTCTTC. This encodes CASSRHSGGSYNEQFF.

This clonotype was seen repeatedly, ten times or more. The chain joins TRBV6-4 to TRBJ2-1; 7 bases are a match to TRBD2. Germline CDR1 MRHNA, CDR2 SNTAGT. V shed 4 bases and J 4 bases; nucleotides not matched to a gene: 10. This CDR3 region has 16 residues. Here the CDR3 reads CASSASSEAGYNEQFF. In DNA, the CDR3 is TGTGCCAGCAGTGCTTCGTCCGAAGCGGGGTACAATGAGCAGTTCTTC.

The chain is built from TRBV7-9 and TRBJ2-3; the D call may be TRBD1 or TRBD2 (7 bases each). The germline V gene encodes CDR1 SEHNR and CDR2 FQNEAQ (reference sequence). CDR3 length: 16 amino acids. Trimming shortened V by 5 bases and J by 2 bases, and 17 bases separated the two germline ends. CDR3 amino acids: CASSPQDRDYTDTQYF. The CDR3 nucleotides are TGTGCCAGCAGCCCCCAAGACAGGGACTACACAGATACGCAGTATTTT. The complete variable domain, with remaining parts taken from reference TRBV7-9 and TRBJ2-3, reads DTGVSQNPRHKITKRGQNVTFRCDPISEHNRLYWYRQTLGQGPEFLTYFQNEAQLEKSRLLSDRFSAERPKGSFSTLEIQRTEQGDSAMYLCASSPQDRDYTDTQYFGPGTRLTVL.

This clonotype was seen more than once but under ten times. The CDR3 DNA is TGTGCAAGTCGCCTAAGGGGCTTTAATGAAAAACTGTTTTTT. It is translated as CASRLRGFNEKLFF. This chain links TRBV12-2 with TRBJ1-4; the D call TRBD1 from the table was never checked on the DNA. TRBV12-2 is tagged as a pseudogene. The CDR3 spans 14 residues.

This clonotype came up a few times. V is TRBV6-6 and J is TRBJ2-7; D tentatively reads TRBD1 or TRBD2 (7 bases each). Trimming removed 0 bases at V and 7 bases at J, with 13 bases between. The CDR3 loop spans 14 amino acids. Germline V gene sequence: CDR1 MNHNY, CDR2 SVGAGI (reference sequence). The CDR3 reads CASSYSGRGGEQYF. The DNA of the CDR3 is TGTGCCAGCAGTTACTCGGGCAGGGGGGGTGAGCAGTACTTC.

This clonotype was seen ten or more times. The chain is built from TRBV15 and TRBJ2-1, with a weak D call TRBD2 (5 bases). Germline CDR1 LNHNV, CDR2 YYDKDF (reference sequence). This CDR3 contains 14 residues. V was trimmed by 3 bases and J by 2 bases, leaving 8 bases between them. CDR3 nucleotide sequence: TGTGCCACCAGCAGGGGGAGTGCCTACAATGAGCAGTTCTTC. Translated, it gives CATSRGSAYNEQFF. The full variable domain, with the rest looked up from reference TRBV15 and TRBJ2-1, is DAMVIQNPRYQVTQFGKPVTLSCSQTLNHNVMYWYQQKSSQAPKLLFHYYDKDFNNEADTPDNFQSRRPNTSFCFLDIRSPGLGDTAMYLCATSRGSAYNEQFFGPGTRLTVL.

The chain joins TRBV7-2 to TRBJ1-4; 11 nucleotides agree with TRBD1. The J segment lost 8 bases and the V segment lost 5 bases, leaving 7 bases of the junction unmatched. Germline V gene data show CDR1 as SGHTA and CDR2 as FQGNSA. CDR3 length: 15 amino acids. This CDR3 reads CASSKRDRGEEKLFF. CDR3 bases: TGTGCCAGCAGCAAACGGGACAGGGGGGAAGAAAAACTGTTTTTT.

Ten or more counts support this clonotype. At one end, the junction sequence differs from germline, possibly due to a read error. The rearrangement links TRBV20-1 to TRBJ1-2, with 8 bases identical to TRBD1. This CDR3 is 17 amino acids long. The germline V gene encodes CDR1 DFQATT and CDR2 SNEGSKA (reference sequence). The CDR3 DNA reads as TGCAGTGCCAGAGTGGTGACCAGGGGGCGTGGAGGGTATGGCTACACCTTC. Protein sequence: CSARVVTRGRGGYGYTF.

V is TRBV10-3 and J is TRBJ2-2, with D possibly being TRBD1 (6 bases). Trimming left V 8 bases short and J 5 bases short, with 9 bases between. Germline V gives CDR1 ENHRY, CDR2 SYGVKD. The CDR3 covers 12 residues. The CDR3 DNA sequence: TGTGCCATCCGACAGGAAACCGGGGAGCTGTTTTTT. Its translation is CAIRQETGELFF.

The genes are TRBV20-1 and TRBJ2-1; 10 nucleotides match TRBD2. Losses at the gene ends were 6 bases for V and 9 bases for J; bases not matched to a gene: 8. The CDR3 sequence is 13 residues long. Germline CDR1 DFQATT, CDR2 SNEGSKA (reference sequence). The CDR3 sequence is CSAPPRTSGEQFF. The DNA of the CDR3 is TGCAGTGCCCCTCCGCGGACTAGCGGTGAGCAGTTCTTC.

This clonotype came up a few times. The V gene is TRBV20-1, the J gene TRBJ2-7; D possibly uses TRBD1 or TRBD2 (5 bases each). The CDR3 sequence is 15 residues long. V shed 1 base and J shed 0 bases, with 13 bases lying between them. The V gene's germline CDR1 is DFQATT and CDR2 SNEGSKA (reference sequence). The CDR3 loop is CSARGGLVSSYEQYF. CDR3 nucleotide sequence: TGCAGTGCTAGAGGGGGGTTGGTAAGCTCCTACGAGCAGTACTTC.

This clonotype occurred a few times. The gene calls are TRBV18 and TRBJ2-1; D assignment may be TRBD1 or TRBD2 (5 bases each). The germline V gene has CDR1 KGHSH and CDR2 LQKENI. The CDR3 contains 12 residues. The V and J ends lost 3 bases and 7 bases respectively, with 7 bases between them. In DNA, the CDR3 is TGTGCCAGCTCACCCGGGACGAATGAGCAGTTCTTC. It yields the protein CASSPGTNEQFF.

This clonotype was observed a handful of times. J is TRBJ1-2 and V is TRBV19; TRBD1 aligns across 7 bases. Germline lookup yields CDR1 LNHDA and CDR2 SQIVND (reference sequence). J gave up 2 bases and V 10 bases, and 4 bases lay outside the gene matches. The CDR3 covers 12 residues. Here the CDR3 reads CATTGANYGYTF. The DNA for the CDR3 is TGTGCCACAACAGGGGCGAACTATGGCTACACCTTC.

This rearrangement joins TRBV5-1 to TRBJ2-2; D is ambiguous. CDR3 length equals 13 residues. Trimming took 0 bases from V and 8 from J, leaving 8 bases between them. Per the germline V gene, CDR1 is SGHRS and CDR2 is YFSETQ. In DNA form, the CDR3 reads TGCGCCAGCAGCTTGGCCAACGCGGGGGAGCTGTTTTTT. Protein product: CASSLANAGELFF.

This chain connects TRBV18 to TRBJ2-7; 14 bases agree with TRBD2. This CDR3 region has 14 residues. CDR1 and CDR2 (germline): KGHSH, LQKENI. Trimming removed 4 bases from V and 6 bases from J; junction bases left unmatched: 2. The CDR3 DNA sequence: TGTGCCAGCTCACTAGGGACTAGCGGGAGCGAGCAGTACTTC. This encodes CASSLGTSGSEQYF.